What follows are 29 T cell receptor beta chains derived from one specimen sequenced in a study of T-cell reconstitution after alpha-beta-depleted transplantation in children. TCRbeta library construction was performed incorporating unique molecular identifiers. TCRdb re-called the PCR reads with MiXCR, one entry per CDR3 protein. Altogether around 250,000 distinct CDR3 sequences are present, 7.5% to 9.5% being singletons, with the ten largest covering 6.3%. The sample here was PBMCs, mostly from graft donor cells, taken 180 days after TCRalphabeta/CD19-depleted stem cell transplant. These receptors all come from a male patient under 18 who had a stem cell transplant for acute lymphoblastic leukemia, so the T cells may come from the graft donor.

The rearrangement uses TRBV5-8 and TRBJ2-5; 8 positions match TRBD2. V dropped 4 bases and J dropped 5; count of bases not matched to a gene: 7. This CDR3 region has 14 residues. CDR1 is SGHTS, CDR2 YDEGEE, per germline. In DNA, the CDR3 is TGTGCCAGCAGCCCACTAGCGGAAGGGGAGACCCAGTACTTC. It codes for CASSPLAEGETQYF.

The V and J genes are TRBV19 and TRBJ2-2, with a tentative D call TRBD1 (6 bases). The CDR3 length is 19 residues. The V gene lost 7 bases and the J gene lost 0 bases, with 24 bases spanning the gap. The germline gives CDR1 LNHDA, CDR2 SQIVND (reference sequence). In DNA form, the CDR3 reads TGTGCCAGTACCCTATGGGGGATCGGACAGTACGCGAACACCGGGGAGCTGTTTTTT. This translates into CASTLWGIGQYANTGELFF. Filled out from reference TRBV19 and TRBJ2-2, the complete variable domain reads DGGITQSPKYLFRKEGQNVTLSCEQNLNHDAMYWYRQDPGQGLRLIYYSQIVNDFQKGDIAEGYSVSREKKESFPLTVTSAQKNPTAFYLCASTLWGIGQYANTGELFFGEGSRLTVL.

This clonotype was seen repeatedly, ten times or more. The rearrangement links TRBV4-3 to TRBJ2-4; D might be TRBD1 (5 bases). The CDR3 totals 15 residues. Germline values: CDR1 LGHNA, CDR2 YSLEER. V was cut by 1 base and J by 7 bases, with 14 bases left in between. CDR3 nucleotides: TGCGCCAGCAGCCAAGTGCAAGGGGCAGGGAACATTCAGTACTTC. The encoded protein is CASSQVQGAGNIQYF.

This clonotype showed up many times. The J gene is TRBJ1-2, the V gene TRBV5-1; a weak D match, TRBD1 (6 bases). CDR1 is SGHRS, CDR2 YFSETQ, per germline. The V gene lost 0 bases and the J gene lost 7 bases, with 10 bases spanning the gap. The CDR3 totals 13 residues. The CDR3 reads CASSLEQGGGYTF. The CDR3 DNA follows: TGCGCCAGCAGCTTGGAACAGGGAGGTGGCTACACCTTC.

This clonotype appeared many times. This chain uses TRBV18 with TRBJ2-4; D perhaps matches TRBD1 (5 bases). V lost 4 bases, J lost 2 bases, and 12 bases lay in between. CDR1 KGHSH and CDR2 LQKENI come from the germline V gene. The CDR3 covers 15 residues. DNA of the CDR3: TGTGCCAGCTCACACATGACAGTACCCAAAAACATTCAGTACTTC. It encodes CASSHMTVPKNIQYF.

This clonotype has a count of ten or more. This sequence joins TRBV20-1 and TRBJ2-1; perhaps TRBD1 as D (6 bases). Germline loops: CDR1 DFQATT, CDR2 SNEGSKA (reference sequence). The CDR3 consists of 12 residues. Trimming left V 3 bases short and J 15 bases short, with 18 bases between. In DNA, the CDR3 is TGCAGTGCTAGGCAGGGGACCCTTCTGGCGTTCTTC. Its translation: CSARQGTLLAFF.

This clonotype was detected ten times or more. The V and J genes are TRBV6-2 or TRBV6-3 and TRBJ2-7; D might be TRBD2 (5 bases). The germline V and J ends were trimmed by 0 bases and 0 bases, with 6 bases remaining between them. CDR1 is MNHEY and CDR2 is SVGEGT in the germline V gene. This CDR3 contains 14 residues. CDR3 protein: CASSYSGSSYEQYF. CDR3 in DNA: TGTGCCAGCAGTTACTCGGGGAGCTCCTACGAGCAGTACTTC.

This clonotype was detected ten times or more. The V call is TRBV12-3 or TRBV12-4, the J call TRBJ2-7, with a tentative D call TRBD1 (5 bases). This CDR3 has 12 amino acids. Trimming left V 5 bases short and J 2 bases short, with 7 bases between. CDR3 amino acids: CASSRGPYEQYF. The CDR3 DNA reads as TGTGCCAGCAGTAGGGGTCCCTACGAGCAGTACTTC.

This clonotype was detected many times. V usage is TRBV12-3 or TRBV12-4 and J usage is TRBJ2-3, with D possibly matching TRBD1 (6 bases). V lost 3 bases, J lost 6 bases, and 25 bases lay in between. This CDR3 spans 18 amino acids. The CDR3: CASSFPPGGGGGRDTQYF. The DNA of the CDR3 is TGTGCCAGCAGTTTCCCCCCGGGTGGTGGGGGCGGTAGGGATACGCAGTATTTT.

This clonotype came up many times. CDR3 DNA sequence: TGCAGCGTAGCGGTGGGCGAGACCCAGTACTTC. Translated: CSVAVGETQYF. The J gene is TRBJ2-5, the V gene TRBV29-1, with D possibly TRBD2 on 5 matching bases. The CDR3 is 11 residues long. CDR1 and CDR2 (germline): SQVTM, ANQGSEA. V lost 6 bases and J lost 5, with 10 bases in between.

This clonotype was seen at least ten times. The CDR3 coding sequence is TGTGCCAGCAGCCAATACAGCGGGAGAGGAGACAATGAGCAGTTCTTC. Translation gives CASSQYSGRGDNEQFF. V gene TRBV3-1 combines with J gene TRBJ2-1, with 8 bases lining up with TRBD2. Germline V lookup: CDR1 LGHDT, CDR2 YNNKEL (reference sequence). The CDR3 is 16 amino acids. The V gene end was trimmed by 2 bases and the J gene end by 5 bases; junction bases not matched to a gene: 8.

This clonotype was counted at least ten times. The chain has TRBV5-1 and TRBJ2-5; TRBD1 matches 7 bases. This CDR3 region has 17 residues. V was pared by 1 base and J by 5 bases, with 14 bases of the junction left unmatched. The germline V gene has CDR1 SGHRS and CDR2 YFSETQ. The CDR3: CASSLIPGRQGSETQYF. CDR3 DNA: TGCGCCAGCAGCTTGATTCCAGGCAGACAGGGTTCGGAGACCCAGTACTTC. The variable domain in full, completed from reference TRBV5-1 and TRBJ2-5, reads KAGVTQTPRYLIKTRGQQVTLSCSPISGHRSVSWYQQTPGQGLQFLFEYFSETQRNKGNFPGRFSGRQFSNSRSEMNVSTLELGDSALYLCASSLIPGRQGSETQYFGPGTRLLVL.

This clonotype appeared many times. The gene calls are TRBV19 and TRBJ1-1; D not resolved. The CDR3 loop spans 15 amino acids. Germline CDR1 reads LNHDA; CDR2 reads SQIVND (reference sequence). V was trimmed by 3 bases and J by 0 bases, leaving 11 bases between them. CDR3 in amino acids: CASSIVAGLNTEAFF. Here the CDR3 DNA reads TGTGCCAGTAGTATCGTTGCGGGCTTGAACACTGAAGCTTTCTTT.

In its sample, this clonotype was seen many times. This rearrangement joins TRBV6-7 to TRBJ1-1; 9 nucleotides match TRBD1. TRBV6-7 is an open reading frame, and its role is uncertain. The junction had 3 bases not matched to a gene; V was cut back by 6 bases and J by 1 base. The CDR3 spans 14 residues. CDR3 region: CASRGQGGNTEAFF. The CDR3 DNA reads TGTGCCAGCAGGGGACAGGGCGGGAACACTGAAGCTTTCTTT.

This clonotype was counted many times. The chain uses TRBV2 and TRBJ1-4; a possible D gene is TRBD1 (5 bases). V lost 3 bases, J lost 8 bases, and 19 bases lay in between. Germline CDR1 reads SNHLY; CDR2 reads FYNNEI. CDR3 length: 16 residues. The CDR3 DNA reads TGTGCCAGCAGTGAGGTCGGGGGTGCGGGCAGAGAAAAACTGTTTTTT. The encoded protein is CASSEVGGAGREKLFF.

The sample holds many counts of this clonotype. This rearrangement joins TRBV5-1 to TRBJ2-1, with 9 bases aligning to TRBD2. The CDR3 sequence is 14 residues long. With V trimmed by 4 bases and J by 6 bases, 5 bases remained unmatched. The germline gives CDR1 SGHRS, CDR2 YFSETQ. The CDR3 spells CASSPGTSLNEQFF. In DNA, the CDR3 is TGCGCCAGCAGCCCAGGGACTAGCCTCAATGAGCAGTTCTTC.

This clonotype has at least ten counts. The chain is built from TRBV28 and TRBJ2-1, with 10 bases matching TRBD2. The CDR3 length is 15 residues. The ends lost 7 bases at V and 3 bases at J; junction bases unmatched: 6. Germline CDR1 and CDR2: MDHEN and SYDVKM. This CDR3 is CASIPLAGDYNEQFF. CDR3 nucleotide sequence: TGTGCCAGCATCCCTCTAGCGGGAGACTACAATGAGCAGTTCTTC.

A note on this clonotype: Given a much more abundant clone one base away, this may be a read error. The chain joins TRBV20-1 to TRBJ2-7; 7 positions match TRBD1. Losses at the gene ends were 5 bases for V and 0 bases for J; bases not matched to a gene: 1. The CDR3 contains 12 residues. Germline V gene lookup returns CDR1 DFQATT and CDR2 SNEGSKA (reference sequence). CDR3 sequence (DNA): TGCAGTGCTGGACAGGTCTCCTACGAGCAGTACTTC. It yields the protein CSAGQVSYEQYF.

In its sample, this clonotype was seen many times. The CDR3 region has the DNA TGTGCCAGCGGGCGGGACAGGGTTACCTACGAGCAGTACTTC. Translated, it gives CASGRDRVTYEQYF. The rearrangement joins TRBV2 to TRBJ2-7, with 9 bases matching TRBD1. Unmatched junction bases numbered 7, after V lost 8 bases and J lost 2 bases. This CDR3 is 14 amino acids long. CDR1 is SNHLY and CDR2 is FYNNEI in the germline V gene.

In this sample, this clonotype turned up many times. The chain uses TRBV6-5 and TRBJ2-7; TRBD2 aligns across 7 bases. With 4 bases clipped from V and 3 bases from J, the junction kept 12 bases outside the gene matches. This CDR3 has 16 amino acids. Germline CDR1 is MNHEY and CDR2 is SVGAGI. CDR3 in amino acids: CASSFFSSGTLYEQYF. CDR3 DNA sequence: TGTGCCAGCAGTTTTTTCTCGAGCGGGACCCTCTACGAGCAGTACTTC.

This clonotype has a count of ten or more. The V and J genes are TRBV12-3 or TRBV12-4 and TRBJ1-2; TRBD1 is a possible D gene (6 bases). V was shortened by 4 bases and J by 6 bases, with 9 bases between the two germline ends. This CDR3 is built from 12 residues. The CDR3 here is CASSSSGDGYTF. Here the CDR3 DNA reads TGTGCCAGCAGTTCCTCAGGGGATGGCTACACCTTC.

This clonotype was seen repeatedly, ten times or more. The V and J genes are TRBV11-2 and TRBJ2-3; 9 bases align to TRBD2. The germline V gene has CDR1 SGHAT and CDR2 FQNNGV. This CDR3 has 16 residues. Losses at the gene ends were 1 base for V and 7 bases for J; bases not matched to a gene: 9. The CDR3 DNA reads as TGTGCCAGCAGCTTAGGTCTGCGGGGGGGCACCAATACGCAGTATTTT. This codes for CASSLGLRGGTNTQYF.

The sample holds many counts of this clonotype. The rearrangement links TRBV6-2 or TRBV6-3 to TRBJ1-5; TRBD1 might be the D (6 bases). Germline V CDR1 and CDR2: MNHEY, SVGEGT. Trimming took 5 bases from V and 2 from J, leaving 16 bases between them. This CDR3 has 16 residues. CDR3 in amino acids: CASSPTYRARNQPQHF. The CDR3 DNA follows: TGTGCCAGCAGTCCCACCTACAGGGCACGCAATCAGCCCCAGCATTTT.

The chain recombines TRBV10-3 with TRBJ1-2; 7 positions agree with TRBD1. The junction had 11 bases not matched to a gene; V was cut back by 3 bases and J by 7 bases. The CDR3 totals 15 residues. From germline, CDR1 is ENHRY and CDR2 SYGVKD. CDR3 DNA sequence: TGTGCCATCAGTGAAAGTTACGACAGGGATTCTGGCTACACCTTC. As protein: CAISESYDRDSGYTF.

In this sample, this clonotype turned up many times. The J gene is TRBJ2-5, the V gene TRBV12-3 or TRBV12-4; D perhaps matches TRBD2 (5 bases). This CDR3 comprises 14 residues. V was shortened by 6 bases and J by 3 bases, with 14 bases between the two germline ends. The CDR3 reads CASSPNLREETQYF. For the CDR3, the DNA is TGTGCCAGCAGCCCAAATTTGAGGGAAGAGACCCAGTACTTC.

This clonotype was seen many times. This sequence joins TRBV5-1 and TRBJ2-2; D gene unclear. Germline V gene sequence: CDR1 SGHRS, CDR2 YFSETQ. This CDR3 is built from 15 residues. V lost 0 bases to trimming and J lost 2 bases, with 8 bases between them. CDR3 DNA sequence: TGCGCCAGCAGCTTGGGTGACTTAAACACCGGGGAGCTGTTTTTT. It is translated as CASSLGDLNTGELFF.

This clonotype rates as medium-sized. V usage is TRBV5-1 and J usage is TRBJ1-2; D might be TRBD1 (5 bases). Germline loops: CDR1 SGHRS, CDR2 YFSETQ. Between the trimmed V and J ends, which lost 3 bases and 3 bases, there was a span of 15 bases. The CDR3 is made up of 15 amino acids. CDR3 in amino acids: CASSSKGAKDYGYTF. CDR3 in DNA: TGCGCCAGCAGCTCTAAAGGGGCTAAGGACTATGGCTACACCTTC.

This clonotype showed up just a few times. CDR3 sequence (DNA): TGTGCCAGCAGTTTAGCGGCGGGTCGCTCCTACAATGAGCAGTTCTTC. Translating it yields CASSLAAGRSYNEQFF. The chain uses TRBV12-3 or TRBV12-4 and TRBJ2-1, with TRBD2 as a possible D gene (5 bases). V was clipped by 0 bases and J by 0 bases, with 9 bases between them. The CDR3 has 16 amino acids.

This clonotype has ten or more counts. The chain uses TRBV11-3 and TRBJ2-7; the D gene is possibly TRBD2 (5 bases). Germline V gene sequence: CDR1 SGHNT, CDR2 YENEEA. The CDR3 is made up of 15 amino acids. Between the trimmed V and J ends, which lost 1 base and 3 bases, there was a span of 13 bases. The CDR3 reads CASSLGKGRGYEQYF. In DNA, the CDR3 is TGTGCCAGCAGCTTAGGAAAAGGGAGAGGCTACGAGCAGTACTTC.